The 16 T cell receptor beta chains in this list originate from one sample, sequenced in a study of blood T cell repertoires in COVID-19. TCRdb's copy holds only in-frame clones and misses some; the assay was immunoSEQ multiplex PCR. Among about 300,000 clones listed, roughly 85% were seen once. The sample comprised PBMCs or T cells enriched from blood (not recorded which). Receptors originate from a woman in her twenties or thirties who had recovered from COVID-19.

The chain joins TRBV6-1 to TRBJ1-4; 10 positions agree with TRBD1. The CDR3 consists of 15 residues. After removal of 6 bases from V and 6 bases from J, the junction contained 7 bases not matched to a gene. The germline V gene encodes CDR1 MNHNS and CDR2 SASEGT. This chain's CDR3 is CASSRQGALDEKLFF. The CDR3 coding sequence is TGTGCCAGCAGCAGACAGGGGGCGTTAGATGAAAAACTGTTTTTT.

Notes on this clone: This same CDR3 is encoded by further DNA sequences in the sample. The chain carries TRBV5-1 and TRBJ2-3; a possible D gene is TRBD1 (5 bases). The CDR3 contains 14 residues. The germline V gene encodes CDR1 SGHRS and CDR2 YFSETQ. V lost 0 bases, J lost 6 bases, and 11 bases lay in between. The CDR3 is CASSLGQGGDTQYF. The CDR3 DNA is TGCGCCAGCAGCTTGGGGCAGGGCGGCGATACGCAGTATTTT.

With regard to this clone: Other DNA sequences in this sample translate to the same CDR3. The chain has TRBV5-1 and TRBJ2-1; D is unresolved. CDR3 length equals 14 residues. Germline V lookup: CDR1 SGHRS, CDR2 YFSETQ. V lost 0 bases to trimming and J lost 4 bases, with 8 bases between them. The DNA for the CDR3 is TGCGCCAGCAGCTTGGGCCAGGAATACAATGAGCAGTTCTTC. Amino acid sequence: CASSLGQEYNEQFF.

This chain uses TRBV25-1 with TRBJ1-5, with a tentative D call TRBD1 (6 bases). The CDR3 loop spans 14 amino acids. Germline loops: CDR1 MGHDK, CDR2 SYGVNS. CDR3 sequence: CEVLRDTQNQPQHF. In DNA form, the CDR3 reads TGTGAAGTTTTAAGGGACACACAAAATCAGCCCCAGCATTTT. Variable domain in full (rest from reference TRBV25-1 and TRBJ1-5): EADIYQTPRYLVIGTGKKITLECSQTMGHDKMYWYQQDPGMELHLIHYSYGVNSTEKGDLSSESTVSRIRTEHFPLTLESARPSHTSQYLCEVLRDTQNQPQHFGDGTRLSIL.

V gene TRBV19 combines with J gene TRBJ1-1; 9 bases line up with TRBD1. Germline V lookup: CDR1 LNHDA, CDR2 SQIVND (reference sequence). This CDR3 spans 16 amino acids. V lost 4 bases to trimming and J lost 5 bases; unmatched junction nucleotides: 11. The CDR3 nucleotides are TGTGCCAGTAGTACTATTTATACAGGGGGCAGGACTGAAGCTTTCTTT. Translating gives CASSTIYTGGRTEAFF.

The chain uses TRBV19 and TRBJ2-1, with D possibly being TRBD1 (5 bases). From germline, CDR1 is LNHDA and CDR2 SQIVND (reference sequence). With 3 bases removed from V and 5 bases from J, the gap between germline ends came to 8 bases. The CDR3 is 13 residues long. The DNA for the CDR3 is TGTGCCAGTAGTATTACAGGAGACAATGAGCAGTTCTTC. Protein product: CASSITGDNEQFF. Variable domain in full (rest from reference TRBV19 and TRBJ2-1): DGGITQSPKYLFRKEGQNVTLSCEQNLNHDAMYWYRQDPGQGLRLIYYSQIVNDFQKGDIAEGYSVSREKKESFPLTVTSAQKNPTAFYLCASSITGDNEQFFGPGTRLTVL.

This clone was seen just once. V and J are TRBV25-1 and TRBJ2-1, with TRBD2 matching over 7 bases. Trimming cost V 5 bases and J 0 bases; bases outside gene matches: 7. The CDR3 contains 16 residues. Per germline, CDR1 MGHDK and CDR2 SYGVNS. Here the CDR3 DNA reads TGTGCCAGCAGTAAACCCACGGGGGGCTCCTACAATGAGCAGTTCTTC. Protein: CASSKPTGGSYNEQFF.

The V call is TRBV4-2, the J call TRBJ2-7, with D possibly being TRBD1 (5 bases). CDR1 and CDR2 (germline): LGHNA, YNFKEQ. The V end was cut by 1 base, the J end by 1 base, with 14 bases between. The CDR3 loop spans 16 amino acids. In nucleotides, the CDR3 is TGTGCCAGCAGCCAAGGCCAAGGTGACAGATCCTACGAGCAGTACTTC. This translates into CASSQGQGDRSYEQYF.

This chain links TRBV7-8 with TRBJ2-2; possible D gene TRBD2, 5 bases. V was trimmed by 2 bases and J by 5 bases, leaving 9 bases between them. Per the germline V gene, CDR1 is SGHVS and CDR2 is FQNEAQ. The CDR3 spans 14 residues. CDR3 sequence: CASSLRERTGELFF. In nucleotides, the CDR3 is TGTGCCAGCAGCTTAAGGGAGAGAACCGGGGAGCTGTTTTTT.

J is TRBJ1-2 and V is TRBV18, with 9 bases fitting TRBD1. The J segment lost 7 bases and the V segment lost 4 bases, leaving 7 bases of the junction unmatched. The CDR3 totals 14 residues. The germline gives CDR1 KGHSH, CDR2 LQKENI. CDR3 nucleotides: TGTGCCAGCTCACTTGGGGACAGGGTCGGTGGCTACACCTTC. It yields the protein CASSLGDRVGGYTF.

This chain uses TRBV30 with TRBJ1-3; tentatively, D is TRBD1 (5 bases). The germline V and J ends were trimmed by 5 bases and 1 base, with 6 bases remaining between them. This CDR3 contains 12 residues. The V gene's germline CDR1 is GTSNPN and CDR2 SVGIG (reference sequence). The CDR3 here is CAWGASGNTIYF. In DNA, the CDR3 is TGTGCCTGGGGGGCTTCTGGAAACACCATATATTTT.

The chain joins TRBV4-3 to TRBJ2-1, with D maybe TRBD1 (5 bases). Germline CDR1 reads LGHNA; CDR2 reads YSLEER. V was trimmed by 0 bases and J by 1 base, leaving 13 bases between them. This CDR3 comprises 17 residues. Here the CDR3 DNA reads TGCGCCAGCAGCCAAGAAGTAAGGGGCGCATCCTACAATGAGCAGTTCTTC. Translating gives CASSQEVRGASYNEQFF.

The chain has TRBV19 and TRBJ2-1; the match to TRBD2 covers 7 bases. The CDR3 loop spans 15 amino acids. J gave up 3 bases and V 3 bases, and 5 bases lay outside the gene matches. Germline assignment: CDR1 LNHDA and CDR2 SQIVND (reference sequence). CDR3 in amino acids: CASSIPAGDYNEQFF. In DNA form, the CDR3 reads TGTGCCAGTAGTATTCCCGCGGGGGACTACAATGAGCAGTTCTTC.

The chain joins TRBV2 to TRBJ2-7; no clear D gene. CDR1 and CDR2 (germline): SNHLY, FYNNEI. The CDR3 totals 12 residues. V was pared by 3 bases and J by 4 bases, with 7 bases between. CDR3 nucleotides: TGTGCCAGCAGTGAGCGGTGGTACGAGCAGTACTTC. This codes for CASSERWYEQYF.

This chain links TRBV5-1 with TRBJ2-7, with D possibly matching TRBD2 (5 bases). The V end lost 1 base, the J end lost 6 bases, and 17 bases lay between the germline ends. Germline CDR1 is SGHRS and CDR2 is YFSETQ. The CDR3 has 15 residues. CDR3 loop: CASSLPQTSGSEQYF. The CDR3 DNA reads TGCGCCAGCAGCTTGCCCCAAACGTCGGGGAGCGAGCAGTACTTC.

The chain is built from TRBV5-1 and TRBJ1-1; 9 positions agree with TRBD1. This CDR3 contains 15 residues. CDR1 and CDR2 from the germline V gene are SGHRS and YFSETQ. J was trimmed by 3 bases and V by 4 bases; bases with no gene match: 7. The CDR3 sequence: CASSREGTGHTEAFF. The CDR3 DNA reads TGCGCCAGCAGCCGGGAAGGGACAGGGCACACTGAAGCTTTCTTT.